Given below is one T cell receptor beta chain in context. Researchers sorted participants into cohorts using their self-reported clinical history. Cohort 3 recovery required two negative PCRs, clearance, or symptom resolution. This record belongs to a study of blood T cell repertoires in COVID-19. The ends lost 3 bases at V and 6 bases at J; junction bases unmatched: 8. Germline CDR1 reads SEHNR; CDR2 reads FQNEAQ (reference sequence). This CDR3 has 14 amino acids. The table came from immunoSEQ multiplex PCR; TCRdb's copy has only in-frame clones and leaves some out. Of hundreds of thousands of clones listed, 85% are singletons.

Sequenced: PBMCs or T cells enriched from blood (not recorded which). This clonotype was obtained from a middle-aged man who had recovered from COVID-19. The chain couples TRBV7-9 to TRBJ2-7; 7 bases fit TRBD1. The CDR3 region has the DNA TGTGCCAGCAGCTTGAGGGACAGCCAACGCGAGCAGTACTTC. It specifies CASSLRDSQREQYF.